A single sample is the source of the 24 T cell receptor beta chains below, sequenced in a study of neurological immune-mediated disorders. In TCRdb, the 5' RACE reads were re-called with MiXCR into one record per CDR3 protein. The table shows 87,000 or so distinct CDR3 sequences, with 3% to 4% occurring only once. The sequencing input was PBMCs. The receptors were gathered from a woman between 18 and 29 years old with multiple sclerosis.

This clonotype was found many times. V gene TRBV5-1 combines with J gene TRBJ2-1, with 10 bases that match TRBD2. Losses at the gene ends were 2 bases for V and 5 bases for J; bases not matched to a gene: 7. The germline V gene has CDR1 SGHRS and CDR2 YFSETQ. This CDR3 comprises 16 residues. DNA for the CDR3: TGCGCCAGCAGCTTCGAAGCGGGAGGGCCAAACAATGAGCAGTTCTTC. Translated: CASSFEAGGPNNEQFF. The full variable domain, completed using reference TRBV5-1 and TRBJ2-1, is KAGVTQTPRYLIKTRGQQVTLSCSPISGHRSVSWYQQTPGQGLQFLFEYFSETQRNKGNFPGRFSGRQFSNSRSEMNVSTLELGDSALYLCASSFEAGGPNNEQFFGPGTRLTVL.

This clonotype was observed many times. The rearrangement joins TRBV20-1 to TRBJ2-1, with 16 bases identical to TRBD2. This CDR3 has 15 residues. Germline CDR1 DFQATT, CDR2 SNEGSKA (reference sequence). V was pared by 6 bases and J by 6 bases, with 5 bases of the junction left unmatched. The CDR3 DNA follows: TGCAGTGCCCCGGGACTAGCGGGGGGGCCCAATGAGCAGTTCTTC. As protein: CSAPGLAGGPNEQFF.

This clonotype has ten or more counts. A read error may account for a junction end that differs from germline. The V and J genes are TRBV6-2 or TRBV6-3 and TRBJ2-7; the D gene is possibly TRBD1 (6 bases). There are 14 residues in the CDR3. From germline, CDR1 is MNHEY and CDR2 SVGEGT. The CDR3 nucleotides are TGTGCCAGCAGTCTTTCAGGGGAAGAAAAGGGTCGGCACTTC. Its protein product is CASSLSGEEKGRHF.

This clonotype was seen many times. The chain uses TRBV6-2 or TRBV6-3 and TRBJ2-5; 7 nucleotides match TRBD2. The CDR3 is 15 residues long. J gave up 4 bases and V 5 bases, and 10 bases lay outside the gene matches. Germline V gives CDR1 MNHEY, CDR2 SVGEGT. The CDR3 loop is CASSPSGGSVETQYF. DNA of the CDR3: TGTGCCAGCAGTCCCTCGGGGGGAAGCGTAGAGACCCAGTACTTC.

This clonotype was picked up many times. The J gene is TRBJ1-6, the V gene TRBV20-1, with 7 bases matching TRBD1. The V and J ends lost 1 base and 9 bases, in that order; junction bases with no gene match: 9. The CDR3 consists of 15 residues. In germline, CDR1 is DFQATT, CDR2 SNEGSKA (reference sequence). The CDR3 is CSARGNRDRFSPLHF. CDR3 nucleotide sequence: TGCAGTGCTAGAGGAAACCGGGACAGATTTTCACCCCTCCACTTT.

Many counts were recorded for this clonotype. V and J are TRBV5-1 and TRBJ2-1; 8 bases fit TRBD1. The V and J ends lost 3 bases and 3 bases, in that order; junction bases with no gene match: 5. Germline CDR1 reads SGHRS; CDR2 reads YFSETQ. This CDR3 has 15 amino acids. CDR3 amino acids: CASSSGTGLYNEQFF. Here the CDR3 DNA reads TGCGCCAGCAGCTCCGGGACAGGCCTCTACAATGAGCAGTTCTTC.

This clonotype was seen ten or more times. In DNA, the CDR3 is TGCAGTGCTAGAGATTTTCGCGGGAGCTCCTACGAGCAGTACTTC. Amino acid sequence: CSARDFRGSSYEQYF. The chain uses TRBV20-1 and TRBJ2-7; 7 bases are a match to TRBD2. The trim removed 0 bases at V and 0 bases at J, leaving 5 bases unmatched. CDR3 length equals 15 residues. Germline lookup yields CDR1 DFQATT and CDR2 SNEGSKA (reference sequence).

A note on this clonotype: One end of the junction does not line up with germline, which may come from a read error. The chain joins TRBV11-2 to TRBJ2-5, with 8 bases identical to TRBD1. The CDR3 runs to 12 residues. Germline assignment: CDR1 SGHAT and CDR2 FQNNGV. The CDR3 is CDSSDRGETQYF. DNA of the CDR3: TGTGACAGCAGCGACAGGGGAGAGACCCAGTACTTC.

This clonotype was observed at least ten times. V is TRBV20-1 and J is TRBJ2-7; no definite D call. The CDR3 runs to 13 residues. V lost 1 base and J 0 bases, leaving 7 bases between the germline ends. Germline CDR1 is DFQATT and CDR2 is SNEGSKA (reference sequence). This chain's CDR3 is CSARGQSSYEQYF. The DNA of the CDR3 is TGCAGTGCTAGAGGCCAGAGCTCCTACGAGCAGTACTTC.

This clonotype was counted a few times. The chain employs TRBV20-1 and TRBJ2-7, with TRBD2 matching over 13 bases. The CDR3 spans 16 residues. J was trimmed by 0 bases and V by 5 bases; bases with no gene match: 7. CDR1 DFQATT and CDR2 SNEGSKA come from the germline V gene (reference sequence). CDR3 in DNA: TGCAGTGCTGGAGGGACTAGCGGGATGAGCTCCTACGAGCAGTACTTC. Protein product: CSAGGTSGMSSYEQYF.

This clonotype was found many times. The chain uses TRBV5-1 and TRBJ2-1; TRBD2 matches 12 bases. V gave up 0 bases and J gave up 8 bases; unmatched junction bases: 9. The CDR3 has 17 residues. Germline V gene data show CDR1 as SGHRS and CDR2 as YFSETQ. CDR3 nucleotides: TGCGCCAGCAGCTTGGCCCCGACTAGCGGGAGCGGCTATGAGCAGTTCTTC. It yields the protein CASSLAPTSGSGYEQFF.

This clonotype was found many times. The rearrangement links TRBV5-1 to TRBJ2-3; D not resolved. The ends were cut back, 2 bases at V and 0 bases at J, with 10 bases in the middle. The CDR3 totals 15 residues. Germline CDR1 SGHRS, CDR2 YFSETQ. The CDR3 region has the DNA TGCGCCAGCAGCTTTACGGCGGCTAGCACAGATACGCAGTATTTT. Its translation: CASSFTAASTDTQYF. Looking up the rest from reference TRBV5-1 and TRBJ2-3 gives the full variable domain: KAGVTQTPRYLIKTRGQQVTLSCSPISGHRSVSWYQQTPGQGLQFLFEYFSETQRNKGNFPGRFSGRQFSNSRSEMNVSTLELGDSALYLCASSFTAASTDTQYFGPGTRLTVL.

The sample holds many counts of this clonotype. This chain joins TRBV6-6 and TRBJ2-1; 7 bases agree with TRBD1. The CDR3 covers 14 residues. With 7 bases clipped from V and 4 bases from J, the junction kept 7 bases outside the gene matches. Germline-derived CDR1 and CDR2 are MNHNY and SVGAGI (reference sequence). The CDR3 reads CASTEPGQYNEQFF. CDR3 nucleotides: TGTGCCAGCACCGAACCGGGACAGTACAATGAGCAGTTCTTC.

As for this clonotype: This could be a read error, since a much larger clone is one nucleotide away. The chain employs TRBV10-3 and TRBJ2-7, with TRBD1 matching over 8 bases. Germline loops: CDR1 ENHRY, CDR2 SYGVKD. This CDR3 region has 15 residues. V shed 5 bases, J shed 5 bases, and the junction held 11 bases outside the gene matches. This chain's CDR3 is CAISNIDRGIDEQYF. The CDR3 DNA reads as TGTGCCATCAGTAACATAGACAGGGGAATTGACGAGCAGTACTTC.

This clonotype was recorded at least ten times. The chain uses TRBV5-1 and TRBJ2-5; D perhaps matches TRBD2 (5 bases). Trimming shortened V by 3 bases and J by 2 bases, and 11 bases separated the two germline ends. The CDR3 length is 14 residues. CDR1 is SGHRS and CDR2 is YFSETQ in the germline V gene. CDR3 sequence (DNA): TGCGCCAGCAGCTCCGGGGAAAAACAAGAGACCCAGTACTTC. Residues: CASSSGEKQETQYF.

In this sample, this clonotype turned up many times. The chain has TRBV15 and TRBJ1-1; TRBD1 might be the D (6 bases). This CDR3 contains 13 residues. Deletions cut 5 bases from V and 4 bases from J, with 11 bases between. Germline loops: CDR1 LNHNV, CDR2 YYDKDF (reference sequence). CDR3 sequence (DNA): TGTGCCACCAGCTCACAGGGTGGCACTGAAGCTTTCTTT. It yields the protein CATSSQGGTEAFF.

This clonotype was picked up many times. The CDR3 DNA reads as TGCGCCAGCAGCTTGTCCGCGGGAGGTACCGGGGAGCTGTTTTTT. As protein: CASSLSAGGTGELFF. V gene TRBV5-1 combines with J gene TRBJ2-2, with TRBD2 matching over 8 bases. The CDR3 spans 15 residues. The germline V gene encodes CDR1 SGHRS and CDR2 YFSETQ. V lost 1 base to trimming and J lost 5 bases; unmatched junction nucleotides: 4. Combining the CDR3 with reference TRBV5-1 and TRBJ2-2 gives the whole variable domain KAGVTQTPRYLIKTRGQQVTLSCSPISGHRSVSWYQQTPGQGLQFLFEYFSETQRNKGNFPGRFSGRQFSNSRSEMNVSTLELGDSALYLCASSLSAGGTGELFFGEGSRLTVL.

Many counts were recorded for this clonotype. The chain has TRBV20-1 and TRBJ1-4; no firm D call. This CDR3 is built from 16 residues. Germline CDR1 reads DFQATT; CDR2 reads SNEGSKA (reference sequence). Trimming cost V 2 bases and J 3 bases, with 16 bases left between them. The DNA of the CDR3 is TGCAGTGCTAGACGAAAGGAGGGATGGTCTAATGAAAAACTGTTTTTT. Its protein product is CSARRKEGWSNEKLFF.

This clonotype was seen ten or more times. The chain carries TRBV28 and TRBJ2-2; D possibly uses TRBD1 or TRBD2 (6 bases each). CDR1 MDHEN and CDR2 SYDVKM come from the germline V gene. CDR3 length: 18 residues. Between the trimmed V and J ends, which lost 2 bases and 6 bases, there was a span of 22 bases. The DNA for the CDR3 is TGTGCCAGCAGTTTAAGATTGTGGAGGGGCAGGGGAGCCGGGGAGCTGTTTTTT. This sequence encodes CASSLRLWRGRGAGELFF.

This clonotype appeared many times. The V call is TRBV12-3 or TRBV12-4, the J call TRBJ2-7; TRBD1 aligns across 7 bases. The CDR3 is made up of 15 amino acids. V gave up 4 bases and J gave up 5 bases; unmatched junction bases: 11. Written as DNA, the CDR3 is TGTGCCAGCAGTTCCTCACCAGTTACAGGGGACGAGCAGTACTTC. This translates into CASSSSPVTGDEQYF.

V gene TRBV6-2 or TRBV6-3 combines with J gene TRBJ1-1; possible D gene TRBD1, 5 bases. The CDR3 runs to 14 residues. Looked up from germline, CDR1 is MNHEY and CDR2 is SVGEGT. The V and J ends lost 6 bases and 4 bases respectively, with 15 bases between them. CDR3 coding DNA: TGTGCCAGCAGGTACGGGGCCTCGGGCACTGAAGCTTTCTTT. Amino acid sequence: CASRYGASGTEAFF.

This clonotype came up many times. The CDR3, as DNA: TGTGCCAGCAGTGAAGATTGGATCTCCGGGGAGCTGTTTTTT. Translation gives CASSEDWISGELFF. J is TRBJ2-2 and V is TRBV6-4, with unresolved D. V lost 3 bases and J lost 6, with 11 bases in between. CDR3 size: 14 residues. Germline V gene lookup returns CDR1 MRHNA and CDR2 SNTAGT.

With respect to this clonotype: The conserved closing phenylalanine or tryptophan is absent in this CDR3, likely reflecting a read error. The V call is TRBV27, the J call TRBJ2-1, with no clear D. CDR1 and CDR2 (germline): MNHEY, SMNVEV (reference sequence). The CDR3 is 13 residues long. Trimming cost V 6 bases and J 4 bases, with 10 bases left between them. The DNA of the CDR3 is TGTGCCAGCAGCGTTGGGTTATACAATGAGCAGTTCTGC. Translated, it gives CASSVGLYNEQFC.

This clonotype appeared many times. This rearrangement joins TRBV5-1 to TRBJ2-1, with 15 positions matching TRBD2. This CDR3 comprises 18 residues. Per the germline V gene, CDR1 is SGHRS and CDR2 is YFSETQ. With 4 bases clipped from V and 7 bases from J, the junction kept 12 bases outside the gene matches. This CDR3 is CASSKVRPGLAGGNEQFF. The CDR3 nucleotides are TGCGCCAGCAGCAAAGTACGACCGGGACTAGCGGGGGGTAATGAGCAGTTCTTC.